The 24 T cell receptor beta chains in this list originate from one sample, sequenced in a study of cytomegalovirus exposure and HLA in healthy donors. PCR primers comprised 60 Vbeta and 13 Jbeta primers. Profiled with immunoSEQ multiplex PCR; TCRdb holds only in-frame clones, not every one. Here the sample table reports some 75,000 clones. Sequences were obtained from PBMCs. Receptors were obtained from a man aged 35 to 55 in good health and CMV-seronegative.

About this clone itself: An end of the junction does not agree with germline; a read error may underlie this. The V call is TRBV25-1, the J call TRBJ2-5, with D possibly matching TRBD1 (5 bases). Germline values: CDR1 MGHDK, CDR2 SYGVNS. This CDR3 region has 17 residues. The CDR3 region is CASIKKGGAESRLGLNF. In nucleotides, the CDR3 is TGTGCCAGCATTAAGAAGGGTGGGGCCGAAAGTCGATTGGGGTTGAACTTC. The full variable domain, in which reference TRBV25-1 and TRBJ2-5 provide the parts outside the CDR3, is EADIYQTPRYLVIGTGKKITLECSQTMGHDKMYWYQQDPGMELHLIHYSYGVNSTEKGDLSSESTVSRIRTEHFPLTLESARPSHTSQYLCASIKKGGAESRLGLNFGPGTRLLVL.

This chain joins TRBV14 and TRBJ2-2; 7 bases are a match to TRBD1. The CDR3 length is 16 residues. The germline gives CDR1 SGHDN, CDR2 FVKESK. V shed 2 bases, J shed 0 bases, and the junction held 3 bases outside the gene matches. The CDR3 loop reads CASSQYGTANTGELFF. The CDR3 region has the DNA TGTGCCAGCAGCCAATACGGGACAGCGAACACCGGGGAGCTGTTTTTT.

This rearrangement joins TRBV7-9 to TRBJ1-1, with 10 bases aligning to TRBD1. Trimming cost V 7 bases and J 4 bases; bases outside gene matches: 9. CDR1 SEHNR and CDR2 FQNEAQ come from the germline V gene (reference sequence). This CDR3 is 15 amino acids long. CDR3 coding DNA: TGTGCCAGCACCCCCCCCGGACAGGGGGTCACTGAAGCTTTCTTT. It encodes CASTPPGQGVTEAFF.

This chain connects TRBV6-5 to TRBJ1-3; the D is unclear. This CDR3 is built from 14 residues. Germline V CDR1 and CDR2: MNHEY, SVGAGI. The V gene lost 6 bases and the J gene lost 4 bases, with 13 bases spanning the gap. CDR3 loop: CASSEDTYGNTIYF. DNA for the CDR3: TGTGCCAGCAGCGAAGACACATACGGAAACACCATATATTTT.

The chain is built from TRBV13 and TRBJ2-5; D is perhaps TRBD2 (6 bases). TRBJ2-7 matches the DNA end more closely, so the J call is doubtful. The CDR3 runs to 15 residues. The germline gives CDR1 PRHDT, CDR2 FYEKMQ (reference sequence). The CDR3 reads CASSLFGGKLYEQYF. DNA for the CDR3: TGTGCCAGCAGCTTGTTCGGAGGGAAACTCTACGAGCAGTACTTC.

V gene TRBV29-1 combines with J gene TRBJ2-3; D call uncertain. V lost 5 bases to trimming and J lost 4 bases, with 7 bases between them. Germline assignment: CDR1 SQVTM and CDR2 ANQGSEA. This CDR3 is built from 11 residues. The CDR3 bases are TGCAGCGTTTATTCAGCAGATACGCAGTATTTT. Protein sequence: CSVYSADTQYF.

CDR3 loop: CARSGGTRFCEQYF. The CDR3 coding sequence is TGTGCCAGAAGCGGAGGGACTAGGTTCTGCGAGCAGTACTTC. This sequence joins TRBV5-3 and TRBJ2-7; TRBD2 agrees at 8 bases. TRBV5-3 is annotated as an ORF whose role is uncertain. Trimming removed 4 bases from V and 6 bases from J; junction bases left unmatched: 9. The CDR3 length is 14 residues.

The rearrangement links TRBV5-4 to TRBJ2-1; D remains ambiguous. The ends were cut back, 1 base at V and 3 bases at J, with 8 bases in the middle. The CDR3 covers 14 residues. Germline assignment: CDR1 SGHNT and CDR2 YYREEE (reference sequence). DNA of the CDR3: TGTGCCAGCAGCTTGTCCAACTACTACAATGAGCAGTTCTTC. Translated: CASSLSNYYNEQFF.

The gene calls are TRBV6-6 and TRBJ1-2; 7 positions match TRBD1. CDR3 size: 15 residues. Losses at the gene ends were 0 bases for V and 4 bases for J; bases not matched to a gene: 5. CDR1 and CDR2 (germline): MNHNY, SVGAGI (reference sequence). The CDR3 spells CASSYSKQGIYGYTF. CDR3 DNA: TGTGCCAGCAGTTACTCGAAACAGGGGATCTATGGCTACACCTTC.

This chain uses TRBV4-3 with TRBJ1-2; TRBD1 aligns across 10 bases. Germline CDR1 is LGHNA and CDR2 is YSLEER. V trimming: 4 bases; J trimming: 2 bases; junction bases outside the gene matches: 16. This CDR3 has 19 amino acids. In DNA form, the CDR3 reads TGCGCCAGCAGCCCCGCTTCGGGGGACAGGGGAGGTTTGAACTATGGCTACACCTTC. This sequence encodes CASSPASGDRGGLNYGYTF.

The chain carries TRBV19 and TRBJ2-1; D may be TRBD2 (6 bases). The CDR3 is 15 residues long. V lost 3 bases and J lost 4, with 13 bases in between. Germline V gene lookup returns CDR1 LNHDA and CDR2 SQIVND (reference sequence). CDR3 nucleotide sequence: TGTGCCAGTAGTATGCGGCGGGGTACGTACAATGAGCAGTTCTTC. Its translation is CASSMRRGTYNEQFF.

V gene TRBV6-5 combines with J gene TRBJ2-3; 10 positions agree with TRBD1. The junction had 4 bases not matched to a gene; V was cut back by 0 bases and J by 7 bases. This CDR3 has 15 amino acids. The germline V gene has CDR1 MNHEY and CDR2 SVGAGI. CDR3 loop: CASSYSRTGGNTQYF. For the CDR3, the DNA is TGTGCCAGCAGTTACTCTCGGACAGGGGGGAATACGCAGTATTTT.

This chain links TRBV5-4 with TRBJ2-2, with 9 bases matching TRBD2. The CDR3 has 16 residues. Looked up from germline, CDR1 is SGHNT and CDR2 is YYREEE (reference sequence). Trimming at V came to 0 bases and at J to 4 bases, leaving 4 bases not matched to a gene. The CDR3 nucleotides are TGTGCCAGCAGCTTGGTGCTAGCGGGAACCACCGGGGAGCTGTTTTTT. This translates into CASSLVLAGTTGELFF.

J is TRBJ2-5 and V is TRBV4-1; D might be TRBD2 (5 bases). The tail of the sequence fits TRBJ2-7 better, so the J call may be wrong. The CDR3 has 18 amino acids. Germline CDR1 reads MGHRA; CDR2 reads YSYEKL. For the CDR3, the DNA is TGCGCCAGCAGCCAAGCGGAATGGGTTAATCGGGGATCCTACGAGCAGTACTTC. Its translation is CASSQAEWVNRGSYEQYF.

The chain joins TRBV7-9 to TRBJ1-3; the match to TRBD1 covers 9 bases. The germline V gene encodes CDR1 SEHNR and CDR2 FQNEAQ (reference sequence). CDR3 size: 17 residues. V was clipped by 6 bases and J by 0 bases; unmatched bases: 9. DNA for the CDR3: TGTGCCAGCAGAATCGGGGACAGGGTTCACTCTGGAAACACCATATATTTT. It encodes CASRIGDRVHSGNTIYF.

The genes are TRBV11-2 and TRBJ2-3; D gene uncertain. V gave up 6 bases and J gave up 4 bases, with 11 bases separating them. From germline, CDR1 is SGHAT and CDR2 FQNNGV. This CDR3 region has 13 residues. DNA for the CDR3: TGTGCCAGCAGATGGGCCCGGTCAGATACGCAGTATTTT. Its protein product is CASRWARSDTQYF.

This clone is deemed medium-sized (0.01 to 0.1%) by its frequency. The rearrangement links TRBV7-9 to TRBJ2-7; TRBD1 agrees at 9 bases. Germline CDR1 reads SEHNR; CDR2 reads FQNEAQ (reference sequence). The CDR3 contains 15 residues. V shed 4 bases and J 2 bases; nucleotides not matched to a gene: 6. The CDR3 is CASSYRDREPYEQYF. DNA for the CDR3: TGTGCCAGCAGCTACCGGGACAGGGAGCCCTACGAGCAGTACTTC.

For the CDR3, the DNA is TGTGCCAGCAGCGGGGGACTCCCTGGAAACACCATATATTTT. Translation gives CASSGGLPGNTIYF. The chain combines TRBV6-5 with TRBJ1-3; D may be TRBD1 (5 bases). Trimming shortened V by 6 bases and J by 2 bases, and 11 bases separated the two germline ends. The CDR3 loop spans 14 amino acids. Per germline, CDR1 MNHEY and CDR2 SVGAGI.

The V call is TRBV20-1, the J call TRBJ1-1; TRBD1 aligns across 7 bases. Trimming cost V 5 bases and J 14 bases; bases outside gene matches: 11. The length of the CDR3 is 11 residues. Germline CDR1 and CDR2: DFQATT and SNEGSKA (reference sequence). This CDR3 is CSAGRGQLIFF. The CDR3 coding sequence is TGCAGTGCTGGAAGGGGACAGCTCATATTCTTT.

CDR3 region: CASSQVATVVNTEAFF. The CDR3 DNA is TGCGCCAGCAGCCAAGTCGCGACAGTAGTGAACACTGAAGCTTTCTTT. J is TRBJ1-1 and V is TRBV4-3, with D tentatively TRBD1 (5 bases). Trimming stripped 1 base from V and 0 bases from J, with 12 bases between. There are 16 residues in the CDR3. CDR1 is LGHNA, CDR2 YSLEER, per germline.

This chain joins TRBV27 and TRBJ1-1; 7 bases match TRBD1. V lost 6 bases, J lost 0 bases, and 13 bases stayed unmatched. Per germline, CDR1 MNHEY and CDR2 SMNVEV (reference sequence). The length of the CDR3 is 17 residues. The CDR3 reads CASRSVPRQGMNTEAFF. Written as DNA, the CDR3 is TGTGCCAGCAGGTCCGTACCCCGACAGGGCATGAACACTGAAGCTTTCTTT.

The chain is built from TRBV7-2 and TRBJ2-1, with no clear D. Germline-derived CDR1 and CDR2 are SGHTA and FQGNSA. The CDR3 is 14 residues long. The germline V and J ends were trimmed by 2 bases and 7 bases, with 12 bases remaining between them. CDR3 protein: CASSLSRLVNEQFF. The DNA of the CDR3 is TGTGCCAGCAGCTTAAGCCGGCTAGTTAATGAGCAGTTCTTC.

The chain has TRBV5-4 and TRBJ2-1; D might be TRBD1 (6 bases). Trimming removed 1 base at V and 5 bases at J, with 7 bases between. The CDR3 is 13 amino acids. CDR1 is SGHNT, CDR2 YYREEE, per germline (reference sequence). CDR3 DNA sequence: TGTGCCAGCAGCTTGACAGGGCACAATGAGCAGTTCTTC. It yields the protein CASSLTGHNEQFF. The variable domain in full, with the rest retrieved from reference TRBV5-4 and TRBJ2-1, is ETGVTQSPTHLIKTRGQQVTLRCSSQSGHNTVSWYQQALGQGPQFIFQYYREEENGRGNFPPRFSGLQFPNYSSELNVNALELDDSALYLCASSLTGHNEQFFGPGTRLTVL.

The chain couples TRBV5-4 to TRBJ2-2; the D gene is possibly TRBD1 (6 bases). This CDR3 is built from 16 residues. Trimming left V 1 base short and J 3 bases short, with 13 bases between. Germline V CDR1 and CDR2: SGHNT, YYREEE (reference sequence). This chain's CDR3 is CASSLPGQPYTGELFF. CDR3 in DNA: TGTGCCAGCAGCTTGCCCGGACAGCCCTACACCGGGGAGCTGTTTTTT.